This T cell receptor beta chain was captured in a study of T cell responses to AZD1222 COVID-19 vaccine. About this clone itself: Its antigen remains unknown.

Clones were read by immunoSEQ multiplex PCR, and TCRdb kept only the in-frame ones, dropping some. The sample gives 90,000 to 100,000 clones, 70% to 85% of which show up once; 14% is in the top ten. Notes on the study in general: Two AZD1222 administrations were followed by greater Spike-specific TCR breadth and depth.

Trimming removed 2 bases from V and 1 base from J, with 17 bases in between. The CDR3 has 17 residues. Germline V gene lookup returns CDR1 LGHDT and CDR2 YNNKEL (reference sequence). The V call is TRBV3-1 (or the pseudogene TRBV3-2), the J call TRBJ1-1; TRBD1 might be the D (5 bases). This clonotype originated in an adult who received the AZD1222 COVID-19 vaccine. Sequenced material: peripheral blood, taken 28 days after the second AZD1222 dose. CDR3 coding DNA: TGTGCCAGCAGCCAATCCCGGGGGGGGAGGACGAACACTGAAGCTTTCTTT. This sequence encodes CASSQSRGGRTNTEAFF.